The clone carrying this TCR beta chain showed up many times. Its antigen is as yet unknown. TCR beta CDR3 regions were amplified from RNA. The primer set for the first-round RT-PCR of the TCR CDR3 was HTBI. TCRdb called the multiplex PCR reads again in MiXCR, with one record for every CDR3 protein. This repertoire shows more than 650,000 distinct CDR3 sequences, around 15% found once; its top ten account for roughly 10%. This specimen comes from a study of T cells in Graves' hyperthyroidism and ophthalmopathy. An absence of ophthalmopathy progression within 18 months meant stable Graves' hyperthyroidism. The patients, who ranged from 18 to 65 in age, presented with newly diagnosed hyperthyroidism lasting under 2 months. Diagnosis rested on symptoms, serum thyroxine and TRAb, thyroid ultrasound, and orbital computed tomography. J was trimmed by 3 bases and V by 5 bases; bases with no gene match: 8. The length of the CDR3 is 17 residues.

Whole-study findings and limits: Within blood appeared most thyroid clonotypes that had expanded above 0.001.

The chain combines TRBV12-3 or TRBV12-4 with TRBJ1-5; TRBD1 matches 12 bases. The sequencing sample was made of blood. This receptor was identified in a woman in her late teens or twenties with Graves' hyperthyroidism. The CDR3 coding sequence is TGTGCCAGCAGTCTTGGAGGGACAGGGGGCTTCAATCAGCCCCAGCATTTT. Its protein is CASSLGGTGGFNQPQHF.